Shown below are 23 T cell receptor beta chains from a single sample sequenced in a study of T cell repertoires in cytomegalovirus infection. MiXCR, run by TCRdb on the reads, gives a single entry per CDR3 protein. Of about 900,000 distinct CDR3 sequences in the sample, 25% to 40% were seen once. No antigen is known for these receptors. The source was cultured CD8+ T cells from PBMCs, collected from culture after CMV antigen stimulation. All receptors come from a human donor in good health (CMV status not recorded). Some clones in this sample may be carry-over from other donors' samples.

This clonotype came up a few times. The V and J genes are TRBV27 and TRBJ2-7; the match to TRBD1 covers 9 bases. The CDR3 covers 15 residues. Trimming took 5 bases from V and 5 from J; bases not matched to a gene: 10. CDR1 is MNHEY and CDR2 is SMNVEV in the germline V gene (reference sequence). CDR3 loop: CASSIIPGQGNEQYF. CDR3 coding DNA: TGTGCCAGCAGTATAATCCCGGGACAGGGCAACGAGCAGTACTTC.

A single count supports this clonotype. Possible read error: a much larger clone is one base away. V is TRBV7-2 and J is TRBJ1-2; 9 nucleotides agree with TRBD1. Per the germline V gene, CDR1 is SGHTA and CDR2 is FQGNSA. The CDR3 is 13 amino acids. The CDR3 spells CASSDTGGYGYIF. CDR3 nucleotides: TGTGCCAGCAGCGATACAGGGGGCTATGGCTACATCTTC.

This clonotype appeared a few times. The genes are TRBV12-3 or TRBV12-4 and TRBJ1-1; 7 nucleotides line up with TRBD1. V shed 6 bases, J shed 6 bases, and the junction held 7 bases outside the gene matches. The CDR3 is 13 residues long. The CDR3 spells CASSPTGWPEAFF. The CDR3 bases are TGTGCCAGCAGCCCGACAGGGTGGCCTGAAGCTTTCTTT.

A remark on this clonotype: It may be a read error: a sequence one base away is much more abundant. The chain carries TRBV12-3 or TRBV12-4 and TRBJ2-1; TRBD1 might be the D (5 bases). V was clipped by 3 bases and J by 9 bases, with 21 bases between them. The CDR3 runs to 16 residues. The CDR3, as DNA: TGTGCCAGCAGTTTTGTTATTCCCCAGGAGACAGCTGAGCAGTTCTTC. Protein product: CASSFVIPQETAEQFF.

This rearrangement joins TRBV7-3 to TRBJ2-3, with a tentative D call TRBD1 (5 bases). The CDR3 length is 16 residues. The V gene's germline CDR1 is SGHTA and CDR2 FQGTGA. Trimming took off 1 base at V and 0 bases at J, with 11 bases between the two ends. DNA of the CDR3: TGTGCCAGCAGCTTAAGCAGGGTGTCTAGCACAGATACGCAGTATTTT. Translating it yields CASSLSRVSSTDTQYF. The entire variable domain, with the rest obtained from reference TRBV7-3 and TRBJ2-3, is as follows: GAGVSQTPSNKVTEKGKYVELRCDPISGHTALYWYRQSLGQGPEFLIYFQGTGAADDSGLPNDRFFAVRPEGSVSTLKIQRTERGDSAVYLCASSLSRVSSTDTQYFGPGTRLTVL.

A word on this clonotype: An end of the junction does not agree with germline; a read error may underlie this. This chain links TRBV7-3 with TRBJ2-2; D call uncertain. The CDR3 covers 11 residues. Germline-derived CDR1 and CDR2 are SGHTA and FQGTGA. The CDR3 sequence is CDSSLTGELFF. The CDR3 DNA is TGTGACAGCAGCCTGACCGGGGAGCTGTTTTTT. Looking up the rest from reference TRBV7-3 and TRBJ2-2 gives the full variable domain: GAGVSQTPSNKVTEKGKYVELRCDPISGHTALYWYRQSLGQGPEFLIYFQGTGAADDSGLPNDRFFAVRPEGSVSTLKIQRTERGDSAVYLCDSSLTGELFFGEGSRLTVL.

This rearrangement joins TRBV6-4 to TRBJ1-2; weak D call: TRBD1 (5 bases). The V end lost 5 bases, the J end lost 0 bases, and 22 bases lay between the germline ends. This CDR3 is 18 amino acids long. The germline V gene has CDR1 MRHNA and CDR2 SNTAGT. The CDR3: CASSPGPGTYTANYGYTF. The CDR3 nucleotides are TGTGCCAGCAGTCCGGGGCCCGGGACCTACACCGCTAACTATGGCTACACCTTC.

Written as DNA, the CDR3 is TGTGCCAGGTTGGGTGAGAACACTGAAGCTTTCTTT. It specifies CARLGENTEAFF. V and J are TRBV28 and TRBJ1-1; D is ambiguous. This CDR3 has 12 amino acids. Trimming removed 9 bases at V and 1 base at J, with 9 bases between. Germline V CDR1 and CDR2: MDHEN, SYDVKM.

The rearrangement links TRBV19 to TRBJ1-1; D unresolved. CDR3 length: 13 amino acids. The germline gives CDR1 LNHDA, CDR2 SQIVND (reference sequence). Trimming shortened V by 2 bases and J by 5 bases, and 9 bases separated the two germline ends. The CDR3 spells CASSISVRTEAFF. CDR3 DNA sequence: TGTGCCAGTAGTATATCCGTGCGGACTGAAGCTTTCTTT. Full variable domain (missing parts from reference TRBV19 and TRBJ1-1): DGGITQSPKYLFRKEGQNVTLSCEQNLNHDAMYWYRQDPGQGLRLIYYSQIVNDFQKGDIAEGYSVSREKKESFPLTVTSAQKNPTAFYLCASSISVRTEAFFGQGTRLTVV.

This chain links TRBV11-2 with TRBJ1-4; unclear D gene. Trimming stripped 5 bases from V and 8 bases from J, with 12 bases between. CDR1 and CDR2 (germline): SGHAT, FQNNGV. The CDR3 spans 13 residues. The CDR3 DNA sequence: TGTGCCAGCAGCCCAACTCCGACGGAAAAACTGTTTTTT. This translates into CASSPTPTEKLFF. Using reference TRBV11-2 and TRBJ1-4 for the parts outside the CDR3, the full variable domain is EAGVAQSPRYKIIEKRQSVAFWCNPISGHATLYWYQQILGQGPKLLIQFQNNGVVDDSQLPKDRFSAERLKGVDSTLKIQPAKLEDSAVYLCASSPTPTEKLFFGSGTQLSVL.

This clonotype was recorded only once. The CDR3 sequence: CASSPNAGYANEQFF. CDR3 in DNA: TGTGCCAGCAGCCCCAACGCAGGTTATGCCAATGAGCAGTTCTTC. This chain joins TRBV7-9 and TRBJ2-1; no clear D. The V gene lost 5 bases and the J gene lost 6 bases, with 17 bases spanning the gap. The CDR3 has 15 residues. Germline V gene sequence: CDR1 SEHNR, CDR2 FQNEAQ (reference sequence).

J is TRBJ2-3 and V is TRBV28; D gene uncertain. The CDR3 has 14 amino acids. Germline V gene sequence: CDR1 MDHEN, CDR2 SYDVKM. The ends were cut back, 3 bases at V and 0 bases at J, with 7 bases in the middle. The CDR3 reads CASSFRSSTDTQYF. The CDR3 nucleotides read TGTGCCAGCAGTTTCAGGTCTAGCACAGATACGCAGTATTTT. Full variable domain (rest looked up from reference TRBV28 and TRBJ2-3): DVKVTQSSRYLVKRTGEKVFLECVQDMDHENMFWYRQDPGLGLRLIYFSYDVKMKEKGDIPEGYSVSREKKERFSLILESASTNQTSMYLCASSFRSSTDTQYFGPGTRLTVL.

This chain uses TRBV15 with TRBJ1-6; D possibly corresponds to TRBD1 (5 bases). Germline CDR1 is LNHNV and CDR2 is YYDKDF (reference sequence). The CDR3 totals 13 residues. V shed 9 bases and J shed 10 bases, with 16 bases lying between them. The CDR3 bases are TGTGCCACTTGGCCCGGGGGATTCTCACCCCTCCACTTT. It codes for CATWPGGFSPLHF. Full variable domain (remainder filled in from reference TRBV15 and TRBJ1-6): DAMVIQNPRYQVTQFGKPVTLSCSQTLNHNVMYWYQQKSSQAPKLLFHYYDKDFNNEADTPDNFQSRRPNTSFCFLDIRSPGLGDTAMYLCATWPGGFSPLHFGNGTRLTVT.

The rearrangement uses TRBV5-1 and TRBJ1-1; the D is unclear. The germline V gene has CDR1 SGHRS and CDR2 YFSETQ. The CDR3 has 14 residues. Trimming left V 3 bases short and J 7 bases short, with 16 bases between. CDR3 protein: CASSSGPGYLEAFF. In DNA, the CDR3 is TGCGCCAGCAGCTCCGGCCCCGGCTACCTTGAAGCTTTCTTT.

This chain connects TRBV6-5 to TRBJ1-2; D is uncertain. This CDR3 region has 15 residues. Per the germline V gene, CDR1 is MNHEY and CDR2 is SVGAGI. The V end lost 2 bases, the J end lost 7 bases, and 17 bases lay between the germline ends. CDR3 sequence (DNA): TGTGCCAGCAGTTACGTGTGGGCCACGACGGGTGGCTACACCTTC. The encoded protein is CASSYVWATTGGYTF.

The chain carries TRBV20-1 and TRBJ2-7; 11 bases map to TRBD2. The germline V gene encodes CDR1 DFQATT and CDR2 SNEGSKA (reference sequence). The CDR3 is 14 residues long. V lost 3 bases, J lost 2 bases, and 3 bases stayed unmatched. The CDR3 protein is CSARRLAGTYEQYF. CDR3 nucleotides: TGCAGTGCTAGGCGACTAGCGGGAACCTACGAGCAGTACTTC.

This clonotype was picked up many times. The CDR3, as DNA: TGTGCCAGCAGTTACTCAGGCCTCGGCGAGCATAATTCACCCCTCCACTTT. Protein sequence: CASSYSGLGEHNSPLHF. The rearrangement links TRBV6-2 or TRBV6-3 to TRBJ1-6, with D hard to call. Germline lookup yields CDR1 MNHEY and CDR2 SVGEGT. CDR3 length: 17 residues. V lost 0 bases to trimming and J lost 5 bases, with 14 bases between them.

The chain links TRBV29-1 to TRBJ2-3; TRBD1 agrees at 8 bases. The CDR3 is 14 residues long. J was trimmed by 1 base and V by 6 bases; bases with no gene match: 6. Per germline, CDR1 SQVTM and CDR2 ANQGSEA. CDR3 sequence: CSVVTGDGTDTQYF. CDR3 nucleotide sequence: TGCAGCGTGGTGACAGGGGACGGCACAGATACGCAGTATTTT.

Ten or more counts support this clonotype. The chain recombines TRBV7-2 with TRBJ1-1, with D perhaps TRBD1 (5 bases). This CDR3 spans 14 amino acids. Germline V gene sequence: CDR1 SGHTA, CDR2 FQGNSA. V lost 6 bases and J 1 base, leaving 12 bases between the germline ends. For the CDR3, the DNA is TGTGCCAGCAGTATACTTACAGGGAACACTGAAGCTTTCTTT. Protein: CASSILTGNTEAFF. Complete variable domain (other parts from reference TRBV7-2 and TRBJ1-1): GAGVSQSPSNKVTEKGKDVELRCDPISGHTALYWYRQSLGQGLEFLIYFQGNSAPDKSGLPSDRFSAERTGGSVSTLTIQRTQQEDSAVYLCASSILTGNTEAFFGQGTRLTVV.

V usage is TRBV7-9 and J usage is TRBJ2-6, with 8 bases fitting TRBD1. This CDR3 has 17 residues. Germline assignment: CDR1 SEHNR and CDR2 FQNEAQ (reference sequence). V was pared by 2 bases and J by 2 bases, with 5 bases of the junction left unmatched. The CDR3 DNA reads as TGTGCCAGCAGCTTAACAGGGGGTTTGACTGGGGCCAACGTCCTGACTTTC. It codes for CASSLTGGLTGANVLTF.

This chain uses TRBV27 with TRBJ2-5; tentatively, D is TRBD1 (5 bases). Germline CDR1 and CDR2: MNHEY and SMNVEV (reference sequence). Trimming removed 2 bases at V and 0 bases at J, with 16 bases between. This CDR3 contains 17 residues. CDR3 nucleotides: TGTGCCAGCAGTTTAAATGGGCTCCGACAGTACCAAGAGACCCAGTACTTC. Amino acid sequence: CASSLNGLRQYQETQYF.

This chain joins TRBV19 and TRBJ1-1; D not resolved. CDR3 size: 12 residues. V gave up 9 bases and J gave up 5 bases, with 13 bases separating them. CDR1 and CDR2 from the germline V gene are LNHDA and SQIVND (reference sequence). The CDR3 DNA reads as TGTGCCAGCCTTCATGTCGGAACTGAAGCTTTCTTT. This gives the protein CASLHVGTEAFF.

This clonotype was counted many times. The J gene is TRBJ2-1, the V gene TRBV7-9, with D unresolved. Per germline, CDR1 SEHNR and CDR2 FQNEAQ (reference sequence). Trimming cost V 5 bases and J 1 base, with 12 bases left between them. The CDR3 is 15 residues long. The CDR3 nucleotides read TGTGCCAGCAGCCCCGATCGAGTATCCTACAATGAGCAGTTCTTC. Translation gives CASSPDRVSYNEQFF.